The 8 T cell receptor beta chains below all came from one sample that was sequenced in a study of HIV-infected patients and healthy controls. TCRdb fed the 5' RACE reads into MiXCR, producing one record per CDR3 protein. The sample has about 67,000 distinct CDR3 sequences; about 16% are singletons. Input material: CD4+ T cells from blood. These receptors all stem from a human donor in good health.

This clonotype was counted a few times. The V call is TRBV4-3, the J call TRBJ2-3; TRBD2 agrees at 8 bases. This CDR3 contains 16 residues. CDR1 is LGHNA, CDR2 YSLEER, per germline. With 0 bases clipped from V and 9 bases from J, the junction kept 11 bases outside the gene matches. CDR3 nucleotides: TGCGCCAGCAGCCAAGATCTATCGGGGGGGGGCCGAACGCAGTATTTT. Encoded protein: CASSQDLSGGGRTQYF.

This clonotype was observed a handful of times. The chain employs TRBV7-2 and TRBJ2-7; TRBD2 might be the D (7 bases). The CDR3 consists of 13 residues. Germline assignment: CDR1 SGHTA and CDR2 FQGNSA. V was pared by 3 bases and J by 7 bases, with 13 bases between. CDR3: CASSFTGREEQYF. The CDR3, as DNA: TGTGCCAGCAGCTTTACAGGGAGGGAGGAGCAGTACTTC.

The chain couples TRBV7-6 to TRBJ2-6; D not certain. From germline, CDR1 is SGHVS and CDR2 FNYEAQ. With 3 bases removed from V and 1 base from J, the gap between germline ends came to 13 bases. This CDR3 region has 17 residues. CDR3 protein: CASSLGLTGSGANVLTF. The CDR3 DNA follows: TGTGCCAGCAGCTTGGGTTTGACCGGATCTGGGGCCAACGTCCTGACTTTC.

A few counts support this clonotype. The gene calls are TRBV19 and TRBJ2-7; no definite D call. The V end lost 5 bases, the J end lost 5 bases, and 16 bases lay between the germline ends. The V gene's germline CDR1 is LNHDA and CDR2 SQIVND (reference sequence). The CDR3 is 14 residues long. CDR3 sequence reads: CASSPRRSKDEQYF. DNA of the CDR3: TGTGCCAGTAGTCCCCGAAGAAGTAAGGACGAGCAGTACTTC.

This clonotype has ten or more counts. V is TRBV7-2 and J is TRBJ1-3; D might be TRBD1 (5 bases). This CDR3 has 13 amino acids. The V gene lost 1 base and the J gene lost 4 bases, with 5 bases spanning the gap. The germline CDR1 and CDR2 sequences are SGHTA and FQGNSA. This CDR3 is CASSLGTGNTIYF. Here the CDR3 DNA reads TGTGCCAGCAGCTTAGGGACAGGAAACACCATATATTTT.

This CDR3 is CASIKSGGGLSSYEQYF. DNA for the CDR3: TGTGCCAGCATCAAATCAGGGGGGGGACTGAGCTCCTACGAGCAGTACTTC. The chain couples TRBV6-1 to TRBJ2-7; TRBD1 or TRBD2 may be the D gene (7 bases each). Germline values: CDR1 MNHNS, CDR2 SASEGT. The V and J ends lost 7 bases and 0 bases respectively, with 22 bases between them. The CDR3 length is 17 residues.

This clonotype has only a few counts. V gene TRBV10-3 combines with J gene TRBJ2-5; perhaps D is TRBD1 or TRBD2 (5 bases each). The V gene's germline CDR1 is ENHRY and CDR2 SYGVKD. The ends were cut back, 4 bases at V and 2 bases at J, with 14 bases in the middle. The CDR3 sequence is 15 residues long. The DNA of the CDR3 is TGTGCCATCAGTGTGGGGCTCCCGGGACAAGAGACCCAGTACTTC. It specifies CAISVGLPGQETQYF.

The CDR3 spells CASSLGQAGNNEQFF. In DNA, the CDR3 is TGTGCCAGCAGCTTGGGTCAAGCGGGGAACAATGAGCAGTTCTTC. J is TRBJ2-1 and V is TRBV5-8; TRBD2 aligns across 7 bases. The CDR3 contains 15 residues. Germline V gene data show CDR1 as SGHTS and CDR2 as YDEGEE. Trimming removed 0 bases from V and 5 bases from J; junction bases left unmatched: 5.